The next 31 T cell receptor beta chains were all read from a single sample in a study of CD8+CD57+ T cells in acquired aplastic anemia. The template for TCR beta VDJ and CDR3 sequence profiling was genomic DNA. TCRdb processed the reads anew with MiXCR; each CDR3 protein has one entry. The sample has 150,000 to 200,000 distinct CDR3 sequences, approximately 40% seen once. Source material: sorted CD4+, CD8+, or CD8+CD57+ T cells (not recorded which) from PBMCs. The receptors stem from a human donor in good health.

This chain joins TRBV20-1 and TRBJ1-2; D is perhaps TRBD1 (5 bases). Trimming shortened V by 2 bases and J by 6 bases, and 22 bases separated the two germline ends. The CDR3 loop spans 16 amino acids. CDR1 and CDR2 (germline): DFQATT, SNEGSKA (reference sequence). CDR3: CSARNRGEVQANGYTF. DNA of the CDR3: TGCAGTGCTAGAAATAGGGGCGAGGTACAGGCGAATGGCTACACCTTC.

This clonotype was seen at least ten times. This chain uses TRBV7-6 with TRBJ2-3; TRBD1 aligns across 7 bases. Germline CDR1 SGHVS, CDR2 FNYEAQ. J was trimmed by 3 bases and V by 5 bases; bases with no gene match: 11. The CDR3 length is 16 residues. CDR3 amino acids: CASSRPRGRLTDTQYF. The DNA for the CDR3 is TGTGCCAGCAGCCGACCCAGGGGGAGACTTACAGATACGCAGTATTTT.

Notes on this clonotype: A read error is possible here, since a much larger clone lies one base away. This chain joins TRBV9 and TRBJ2-5, with 10 bases aligning to TRBD2. Trimming removed 0 bases from V and 9 bases from J; junction bases left unmatched: 8. In germline, CDR1 is SGDLS, CDR2 YYNGEE. The CDR3 contains 15 residues. The CDR3 bases are TGTGCCAGCAGCGTAGACTCTAGCGGGAGTGAGGCCCAGTACTTC. Its protein product is CASSVDSSGSEAQYF.

The chain joins TRBV2 to TRBJ2-3; TRBD1 aligns across 9 bases. The CDR3 contains 13 residues. The V gene end was trimmed by 6 bases and the J gene end by 5 bases; junction bases not matched to a gene: 3. CDR1 is SNHLY and CDR2 is FYNNEI in the germline V gene. In DNA form, the CDR3 reads TGTGCCAGCAGGACAGGGGGTATAGATACGCAGTATTTT. Translation: CASRTGGIDTQYF.

V and J are TRBV2 and TRBJ2-7; D gene ambiguous. Germline CDR1 is SNHLY and CDR2 is FYNNEI. This CDR3 region has 13 residues. Trimming stripped 4 bases from V and 6 bases from J, with 13 bases between. The CDR3 loop reads CASSGDRTLEQYF. CDR3 bases: TGTGCCAGCAGTGGGGATAGGACCCTCGAGCAGTACTTC.

This clonotype was seen only once. The chain has TRBV24-1 and TRBJ2-1; 7 bases agree with TRBD2. V gave up 4 bases and J gave up 6 bases; unmatched junction bases: 5. Germline CDR1 is KGHDR and CDR2 is SFDVKD. This CDR3 comprises 14 residues. In DNA, the CDR3 is TGTGCCACCAGTGAAACGGGAGGTGGCAATGAGCAGTTCTTC. It yields the protein CATSETGGGNEQFF.

This clonotype was seen once. The chain recombines TRBV15 with TRBJ1-5; possibly TRBD1 for D (6 bases). CDR1 and CDR2 (germline): LNHNV, YYDKDF (reference sequence). The CDR3 length is 16 residues. Between the trimmed V and J ends, which lost 1 base and 2 bases, there was a span of 12 bases. In DNA, the CDR3 is TGTGCCACCAGCAGAGGACAGGAGTTTGGCAATCAGCCCCAGCATTTT. Residues: CATSRGQEFGNQPQHF.

This clonotype has a count of ten or more. The chain uses TRBV7-2 and TRBJ2-2, with a possible D match to TRBD2 (6 bases). The germline V gene has CDR1 SGHTA and CDR2 FQGNSA. There are 17 residues in the CDR3. Trimming cost V 1 base and J 0 bases, with 12 bases left between them. CDR3 DNA sequence: TGTGCCAGCAGCTTAGTCGGCGGGATATCGAACACCGGGGAGCTGTTTTTT. Protein: CASSLVGGISNTGELFF.

There are many counts of this clonotype. V and J are TRBV29-1 and TRBJ2-2, with no clear D. The CDR3 is made up of 13 amino acids. The V gene's germline CDR1 is SQVTM and CDR2 ANQGSEA. Trimming took 3 bases from V and 0 from J, leaving 5 bases between them. The CDR3 sequence is CSVDTSNTGELFF. The DNA for the CDR3 is TGCAGCGTTGACACCTCGAACACCGGGGAGCTGTTTTTT.

This clonotype was detected many times. The chain employs TRBV12-3 or TRBV12-4 and TRBJ1-1, with unresolved D. CDR3 length: 13 amino acids. Trimming took off 3 bases at V and 1 base at J, with 6 bases between the two ends. The CDR3 is CASSLQENTEAFF. CDR3 coding DNA: TGTGCCAGCAGTTTGCAGGAGAACACTGAAGCTTTCTTT.

The sample holds many counts of this clonotype. The chain combines TRBV25-1 with TRBJ2-3; D perhaps matches TRBD2 (5 bases). Trimming removed 3 bases from V and 4 bases from J, with 14 bases in between. Germline assignment: CDR1 MGHDK and CDR2 SYGVNS. CDR3 length: 15 amino acids. The CDR3 nucleotides are TGTGCCAGCAGTGAGGAGAGGGCGCGGGCAGATACGCAGTATTTT. Translated, it gives CASSEERARADTQYF. The variable domain in full, completed from reference TRBV25-1 and TRBJ2-3, reads EADIYQTPRYLVIGTGKKITLECSQTMGHDKMYWYQQDPGMELHLIHYSYGVNSTEKGDLSSESTVSRIRTEHFPLTLESARPSHTSQYLCASSEERARADTQYFGPGTRLTVL.

This clonotype has a count of ten or more. The chain employs TRBV6-1 and TRBJ1-5; 11 positions agree with TRBD1. This CDR3 is built from 15 residues. Germline V gene sequence: CDR1 MNHNS, CDR2 SASEGT. J lost 4 bases, V lost 4 bases, and 3 bases had no gene match. This CDR3 reads CASSARDRGNQPQHF. CDR3 in DNA: TGTGCCAGCAGTGCGAGGGACAGGGGGAATCAGCCCCAGCATTTT.

Comment on this clonotype: The junction departs from the called germline gene at one end, perhaps through a read error. The rearrangement uses TRBV2 and TRBJ2-7, with a possible D match to TRBD2 (7 bases). The CDR3 sequence is 13 residues long. CDR1 SNHLY and CDR2 FYNNEI come from the germline V gene. The CDR3 nucleotides are TGCGCCAGCAGCAAGGGGGGGTTCTACGAGCAGTACTTC. Protein product: CASSKGGFYEQYF.

With respect to this clonotype: This clone may be a read error of a much larger clone one base away. The chain combines TRBV11-2 with TRBJ2-1; D perhaps matches TRBD1 (6 bases). CDR1 and CDR2 from the germline V gene are SGHAT and FQNNGV. CDR3 length: 16 amino acids. DNA for the CDR3: TGTGCCAGCAGCTCGGGACACAGTGTTTCCTACAATGAGCAGTCCTTC. It encodes CASSSGHSVSYNEQSF. The whole variable domain, filled in from reference TRBV11-2 and TRBJ2-1, reads EAGVAQSPRYKIIEKRQSVAFWCNPISGHATLYWYQQILGQGPKLLIQFQNNGVVDDSQLPKDRFSAERLKGVDSTLKIQPAKLEDSAVYLCASSSGHSVSYNEQSFGPGTRLTVL.

The rearrangement joins TRBV11-2 to TRBJ2-3; TRBD1 matches at 10 bases. The CDR3 spans 18 residues. CDR1 is SGHAT, CDR2 FQNNGV, per germline. J gave up 4 bases and V 7 bases, and 17 bases lay outside the gene matches. CDR3 sequence reads: CASTPGTGASFYADTQYF. The CDR3 DNA follows: TGTGCCAGCACCCCCGGGACAGGGGCCAGTTTCTATGCAGATACGCAGTATTTT.

V usage is TRBV14 and J usage is TRBJ2-3; 8 bases are a match to TRBD1. CDR3 length: 13 amino acids. V was pared by 8 bases and J by 1 base, with 2 bases of the junction left unmatched. CDR1 is SGHDN, CDR2 FVKESK, per germline. The CDR3 region is CASLGQGTDTQYF. In DNA, the CDR3 is TGTGCCAGCTTGGGACAGGGCACAGATACGCAGTATTTT.

As regards this clonotype: A much larger clone is a single base away; this may be a read error. This chain joins TRBV6-5 and TRBJ1-2; D gene uncertain. Trimming stripped 6 bases from V and 4 bases from J, with 9 bases between. The CDR3 consists of 12 residues. Per germline, CDR1 MNHEY and CDR2 SVGAGI. The chain's CDR3 is CASRYAVYGYTF. CDR3 bases: TGTGCCAGCAGGTACGCTGTCTATGGCTACACCTTC.

A word on this clonotype: A much larger clone differs by one base, so this may be a read error. Because it lacks the conserved phenylalanine or tryptophan at the end, this CDR3 is likely a read error. The CDR3, as DNA: TGTGCCAGCAGCCCACTACAGGGGATGAACACTGAAGCTTTCCTT. Protein: CASSPLQGMNTEAFL. The chain joins TRBV11-1 to TRBJ1-1; TRBD1 aligns across 7 bases. The CDR3 extends over 15 amino acids. The V segment lost 5 bases and the J segment 0 bases; nucleotides outside the gene matches: 6. In germline, CDR1 is SGHAT, CDR2 FQDESV (reference sequence).

This clonotype came up a few times. A read error may explain this, as a much larger clone is one base away. This chain connects TRBV7-3 to TRBJ1-1, with D perhaps TRBD1 (5 bases). The CDR3 extends over 13 amino acids. The germline gives CDR1 SGHTA, CDR2 FQGTGA. CDR3: CASGLVRGAEAFF. CDR3 bases: TGTGCCAGCGGCTTAGTTAGGGGCGCTGAAGCTTTCTTT.

The CDR3 bases are TGTGCCAGCAGCTTGATAGTATATAGCAATCAGCCCCAGCATTTT. Translating it yields CASSLIVYSNQPQHF. The chain couples TRBV5-8 to TRBJ1-5; D not resolved. The germline V gene encodes CDR1 SGHTS and CDR2 YDEGEE. V was shortened by 1 base and J by 0 bases, with 8 bases between the two germline ends. This CDR3 is 15 amino acids long.

As regards this clonotype: A read error may explain this, as a much larger clone is one base away. This sequence joins TRBV5-1 and TRBJ2-5, with D possibly called TRBD1 or TRBD2 (5 bases each). The germline gives CDR1 SGHRS, CDR2 YFSETQ. CDR3 length: 14 residues. The ends were cut back, 9 bases at V and 2 bases at J, with 17 bases in the middle. The CDR3 bases are TGCGCCAACAAGCGCCCCGGGGCTCAAGAGACCCAGTACTTC. Translation gives CANKRPGAQETQYF.

A word on this clonotype: A clone one base away is much larger, so this may be a read error. The chain joins TRBV5-1 to TRBJ2-1; TRBD1 is a possible D gene (5 bases). The CDR3 spans 15 residues. Germline CDR1 SGHRS, CDR2 YFSETQ. Trimming removed 0 bases at V and 7 bases at J, with 14 bases between. The CDR3 nucleotides read TGCGCCAGCAGCTTGGGACAGATTACCGCAAATGAGCAGTTCTTC. Amino acid sequence: CASSLGQITANEQFF.

This rearrangement joins TRBV20-1 to TRBJ2-3; 8 bases match TRBD1. This CDR3 is built from 11 residues. Germline CDR1 reads DFQATT; CDR2 reads SNEGSKA (reference sequence). The CDR3 sequence: CRNRGTDTQYF. The CDR3 nucleotides are TGCAGAAACAGGGGGACAGATACGCAGTATTTT.

On this clonotype: At one end, the junction sequence differs from germline, possibly due to a read error. The chain combines TRBV28 with TRBJ2-5; weak D call: TRBD2 (5 bases). Germline CDR1 and CDR2: MDHEN and SYDVKM. The CDR3 sequence is 14 residues long. CDR3 residues: CACSLGGLRQTQYF. CDR3 coding DNA: TGTGCCTGCAGTTTGGGCGGGCTCCGGCAGACCCAGTACTTC.

This clonotype was picked up a small number of times. The chain is built from TRBV15 and TRBJ1-6, with TRBD1 as a possible D gene (5 bases). Trimming stripped 0 bases from V and 7 bases from J, with 7 bases between. CDR3 length: 14 residues. The germline V gene has CDR1 LNHNV and CDR2 YYDKDF (reference sequence). DNA for the CDR3: TGTGCCACCAGCAGAGAGGCAGGGAATTCACCCCTCCACTTT. This sequence encodes CATSREAGNSPLHF.

The chain carries TRBV20-1 and TRBJ2-7; D is perhaps TRBD1 (6 bases). The CDR3 runs to 12 residues. The germline gives CDR1 DFQATT, CDR2 SNEGSKA (reference sequence). Trimming took off 3 bases at V and 4 bases at J, with 10 bases between the two ends. CDR3 region: CSASQQGYEQYF. The CDR3 DNA reads TGCAGTGCTAGTCAACAGGGATACGAGCAGTACTTC.

This clonotype was found many times. The chain uses TRBV10-3 and TRBJ2-7; 10 bases agree with TRBD2. The CDR3 consists of 17 residues. V trimming: 0 bases; J trimming: 6 bases; junction bases outside the gene matches: 11. Germline V gene sequence: CDR1 ENHRY, CDR2 SYGVKD. DNA for the CDR3: TGTGCCATCAGTGAGTCGAAGCGGGGGGGCCTTGGGGTCGAGCAGTACTTC. Protein: CAISESKRGGLGVEQYF.

This clonotype was counted only a few times. This chain joins TRBV6-1 and TRBJ1-3; 9 positions agree with TRBD1. Germline V lookup: CDR1 MNHNS, CDR2 SASEGT. This CDR3 is built from 17 residues. Losses at the gene ends were 3 bases for V and 4 bases for J; bases not matched to a gene: 10. In DNA, the CDR3 is TGTGCCAGCAGTGATCCTGGGGGACAGGGCAAAGGAAACACCATATATTTT. This encodes CASSDPGGQGKGNTIYF.

A few counts support this clonotype. The genes are TRBV29-1 and TRBJ2-1, with 9 nucleotides matching TRBD1. The CDR3 is 15 amino acids. Germline assignment: CDR1 SQVTM and CDR2 ANQGSEA. The ends lost 3 bases at V and 8 bases at J; junction bases unmatched: 11. The CDR3 reads CSVDIPGQGSDEQFF. CDR3 DNA: TGCAGCGTTGACATCCCGGGACAGGGATCCGATGAGCAGTTCTTC.

This clonotype was seen at least ten times. The rearrangement uses TRBV15 and TRBJ2-1, with TRBD1 identical over 8 bases. The CDR3 is 14 residues long. Germline CDR1 reads LNHNV; CDR2 reads YYDKDF (reference sequence). Trimming at V came to 3 bases and at J to 6 bases, leaving 4 bases not matched to a gene. DNA of the CDR3: TGTGCCACCAGCAGCCAGGACAGGGCCAATGAGCAGTTCTTC. It yields the protein CATSSQDRANEQFF.

The chain has TRBV5-2 and TRBJ2-7; the listed D gene, TRBD1, was not tested against the DNA. TRBV5-2 counts as a pseudogene. The CDR3 totals 19 residues. CDR3 DNA sequence: TGTGCCAGCAACCGGACCGGCACCCGGACGGTCCTGAGTCGGTACGAGCAGTACTTC. It is translated as CASNRTGTRTVLSRYEQYF.